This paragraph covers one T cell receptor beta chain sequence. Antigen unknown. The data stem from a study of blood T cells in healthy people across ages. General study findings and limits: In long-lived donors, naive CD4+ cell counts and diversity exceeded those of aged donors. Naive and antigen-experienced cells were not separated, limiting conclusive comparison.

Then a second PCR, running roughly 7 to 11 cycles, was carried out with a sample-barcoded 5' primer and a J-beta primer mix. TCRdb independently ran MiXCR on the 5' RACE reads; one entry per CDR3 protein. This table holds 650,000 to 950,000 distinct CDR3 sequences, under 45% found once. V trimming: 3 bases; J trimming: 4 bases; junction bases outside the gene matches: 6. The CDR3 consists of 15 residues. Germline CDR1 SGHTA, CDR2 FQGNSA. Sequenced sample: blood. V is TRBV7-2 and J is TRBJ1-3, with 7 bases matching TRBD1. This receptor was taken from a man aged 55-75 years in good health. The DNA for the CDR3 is TGTGCCAGCAGCTTCCTAGACAGGGACGGAAACACCATATATTTT. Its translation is CASSFLDRDGNTIYF. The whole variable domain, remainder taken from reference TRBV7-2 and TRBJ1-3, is GAGVSQSPSNKVTEKGKDVELRCDPISGHTALYWYRQSLGQGLEFLIYFQGNSAPDKSGLPSDRFSAERTGGSVSTLTIQRTQQEDSAVYLCASSFLDRDGNTIYFGEGSWLTVV.